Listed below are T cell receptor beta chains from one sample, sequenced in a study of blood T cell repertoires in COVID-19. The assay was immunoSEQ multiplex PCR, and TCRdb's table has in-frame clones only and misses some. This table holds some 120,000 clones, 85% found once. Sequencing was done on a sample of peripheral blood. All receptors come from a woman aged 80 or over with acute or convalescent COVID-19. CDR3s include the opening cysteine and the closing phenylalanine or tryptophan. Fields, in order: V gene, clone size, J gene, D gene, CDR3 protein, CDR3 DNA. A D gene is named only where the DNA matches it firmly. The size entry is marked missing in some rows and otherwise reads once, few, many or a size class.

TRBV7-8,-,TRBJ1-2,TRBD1,CASSPRTGTGNGRDYGYTF,TGTGCCAGCAGCCCCCGTACTGGGACAGGGAATGGACGGGACTATGGCTACACCTTC
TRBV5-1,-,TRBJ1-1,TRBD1,CASSLQPGTGEDTEAFF,TGCGCCAGCAGCTTACAGCCCGGGACAGGGGAGGACACTGAAGCTTTCTTT
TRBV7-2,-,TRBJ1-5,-,CASSLNQGLNQPQHF,TGTGCCAGCAGCTTAAATCAGGGGCTCAATCAGCCCCAGCATTTT
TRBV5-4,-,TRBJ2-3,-,CASNDRDTDTQYF,TGTGCCAGCAACGACAGAGACACAGATACGCAGTATTTT
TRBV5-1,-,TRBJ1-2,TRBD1,CASSVTGAEGYTF,TGCGCCAGCAGCGTGACAGGGGCGGAAGGCTACACCTTC
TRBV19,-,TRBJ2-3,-,CASRSGTELYTDTQYF,TGTGCCAGTAGGTCCGGGACTGAACTTTACACAGATACGCAGTATTTT
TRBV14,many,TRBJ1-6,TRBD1,CASSHLGQGIVSPLHF,TGTGCCAGCAGCCACCTAGGACAGGGGATTGTTTCACCCCTCCACTTT
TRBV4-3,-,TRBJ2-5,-,CASSQGAKETQYF,TGCGCCAGCAGCCAAGGGGCGAAAGAGACCCAGTACTTC
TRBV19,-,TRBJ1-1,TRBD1,CASGDRGEGVTEAFF,TGTGCCAGTGGGGACAGGGGGGAAGGGGTCACTGAAGCTTTCTTT
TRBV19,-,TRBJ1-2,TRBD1,CASSQGTGNLWVSVDYGYTF,TGTGCCAGTAGCCAAGGGACAGGGAACCTTTGGGTCTCTGTTGACTATGGCTACACCTTC
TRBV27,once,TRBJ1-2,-,CASSLRGQTDGYTF,TGTGCCAGCAGCCTCCGAGGACAGACAGATGGCTACACCTTC
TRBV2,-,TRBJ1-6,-,CASERGQINLNSPLHF,TGTGCCAGCGAGAGAGGACAGATAAACCTTAATTCACCCCTCCACTTT
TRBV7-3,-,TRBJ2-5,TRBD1,CASSPTGVPGRVTQYF,TGTGCCAGCAGCCCCACAGGGGTTCCTGGCCGGGTGACCCAGTACTTC
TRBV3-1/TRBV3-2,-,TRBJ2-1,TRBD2,CASSPSVVAGRFLFF,TGTGCCAGCAGCCCCTCCGTGGTAGCGGGTAGATTTCTGTTCTTC
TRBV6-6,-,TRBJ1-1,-,CASSYVQGKAEAFF,TGTGCCAGCAGTTACGTACAGGGCAAAGCTGAAGCTTTCTTT
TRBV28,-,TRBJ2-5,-,CASSFSLGDETQYF,TGTGCCAGCAGTTTTTCTCTGGGAGACGAGACCCAGTACTTC
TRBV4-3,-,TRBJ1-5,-,CASSLQEGNQPQHF,TGCGCCAGCAGCCTTCAGGAGGGGAATCAGCCCCAGCATTTT
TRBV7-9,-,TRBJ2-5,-,CASSPQSGETQYF,TGTGCCAGCAGCCCGCAATCGGGAGAGACCCAGTACTTC
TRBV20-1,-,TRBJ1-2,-,CSASRVLGYTF,TGCAGTGCTAGCAGGGTCCTCGGCTACACCTTC
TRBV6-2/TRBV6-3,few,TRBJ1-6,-,CASSYGGDGNSPLHF,TGTGCCAGCAGTTACGGCGGGGACGGTAATTCACCCCTCCACTTT
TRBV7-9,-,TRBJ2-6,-,CASSLMRTAGANVLTF,TGTGCCAGCAGCTTGATGCGGACAGCCGGGGCCAACGTCCTGACTTTC
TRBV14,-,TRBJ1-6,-,CASSQGRFGGSYNSPLHF,TGTGCCAGCAGCCAAGGTCGGTTCGGGGGCTCCTATAATTCACCCCTCCACTTT
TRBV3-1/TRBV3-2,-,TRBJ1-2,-,CASSHPMSGHGYTF,TGTGCCAGCAGCCATCCCATGAGCGGTCATGGCTACACCTTC
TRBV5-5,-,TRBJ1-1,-,CASSIPRENTEAFF,TGTGCCAGCAGTATACCCAGGGAGAACACTGAAGCTTTCTTT
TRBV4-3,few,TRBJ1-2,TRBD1,CASSPRGYYGYTF,TGCGCCAGCAGCCCCAGGGGGTACTATGGCTACACCTTC
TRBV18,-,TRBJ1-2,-,CASSPVNYGYTF,TGTGCCAGCTCACCTGTAAACTATGGCTACACCTTC
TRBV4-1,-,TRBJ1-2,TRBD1,CASSQGETGGFYGYTF,TGCGCCAGCAGCCAAGGGGAGACAGGGGGCTTCTATGGCTACACCTTC
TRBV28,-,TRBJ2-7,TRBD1,CASRGQGQSGLGQYF,TGTGCCAGCAGAGGCCAGGGACAGTCCGGGTTAGGGCAGTACTTC
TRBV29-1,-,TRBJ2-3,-,CSVVSQPGKVTDTQYF,TGCAGCGTTGTCTCCCAGCCAGGGAAGGTAACAGATACGCAGTATTTT
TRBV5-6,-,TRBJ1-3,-,CASSKGVAGIRNTIYF,TGTGCCAGCAGCAAGGGAGTCGCAGGCATAAGAAACACCATATATTTT
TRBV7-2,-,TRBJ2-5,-,CASSLAEGLGQETQYF,TGTGCCAGCAGCTTAGCCGAGGGACTGGGTCAAGAGACCCAGTACTTC
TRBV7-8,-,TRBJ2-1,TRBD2,CASSPRLAGGGNEQFF,TGTGCCAGCAGCCCGAGGCTAGCGGGGGGCGGCAATGAGCAGTTCTTC
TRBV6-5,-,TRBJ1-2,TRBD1,CASRDPGGSNYGYTF,TGTGCCAGCAGAGACCCAGGGGGCAGTAACTATGGCTACACCTTC
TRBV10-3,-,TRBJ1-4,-,CATRTEPNEKLFF,TGTGCCACAAGGACAGAGCCGAATGAAAAACTGTTTTTT
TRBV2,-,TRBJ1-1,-,CASSMQDSNTEAFF,TGTGCCAGCAGTATGCAGGACAGTAACACTGAAGCTTTCTTT
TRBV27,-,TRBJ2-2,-,CASGSRWTLKNTGELFF,TGTGCCAGCGGGTCCCGCTGGACATTAAAGAACACCGGGGAGCTGTTTTTT
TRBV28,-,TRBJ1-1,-,CASKPGQRGTEAFF,TGTGCCAGCAAGCCCGGACAGAGGGGGACTGAAGCTTTCTTT
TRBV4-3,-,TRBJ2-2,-,CASSQAGNTGELFF,TGCGCCAGCAGCCAAGCAGGGAACACCGGGGAGCTGTTTTTT
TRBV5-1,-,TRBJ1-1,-,CASSLGNRDTEAFF,TGCGCCAGCAGCTTGGGGAACAGGGACACTGAAGCTTTCTTT
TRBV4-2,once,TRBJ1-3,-,CASSQVPPGNTIYF,TGTGCCAGCAGCCAAGTTCCCCCGGGAAACACCATATATTTT
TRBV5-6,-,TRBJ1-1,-,CASSLGARNTEAFF,TGTGCCAGCAGCTTGGGGGCCCGCAACACTGAAGCTTTCTTT
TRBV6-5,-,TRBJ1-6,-,CASSYSRLSNSPLHF,TGTGCCAGCAGTTACTCGAGGCTTAGTAATTCACCCCTCCACTTT
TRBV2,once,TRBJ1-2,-,CASSGQGTNYGYTF,TGTGCCAGCAGTGGCCAGGGAACTAACTATGGCTACACCTTC
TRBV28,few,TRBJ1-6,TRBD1,CASSTLGQLSPLHF,TGTGCCAGCAGTACGCTGGGACAGCTATCACCCCTCCACTTT
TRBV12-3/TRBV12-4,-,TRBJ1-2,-,CASSLRRGYGYTF,TGTGCCAGCAGTTTAAGGCGCGGATATGGCTACACCTTC
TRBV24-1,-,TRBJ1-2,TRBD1,CATSESTGTEYGYTF,TGTGCCACCAGTGAATCCACCGGGACAGAATATGGCTACACCTTC
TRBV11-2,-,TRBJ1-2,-,CASSLEGGGYTF,TGTGCCAGCAGCTTAGAAGGGGGTGGCTACACCTTC
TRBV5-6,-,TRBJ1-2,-,CASSSRASEGYTF,TGTGCCAGCAGCTCCAGGGCATCTGAAGGCTACACCTTC
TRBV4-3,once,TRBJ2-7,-,CASSQGSGTYEQYF,TGCGCCAGCAGCCAAGGCTCGGGTACCTACGAGCAGTACTTC